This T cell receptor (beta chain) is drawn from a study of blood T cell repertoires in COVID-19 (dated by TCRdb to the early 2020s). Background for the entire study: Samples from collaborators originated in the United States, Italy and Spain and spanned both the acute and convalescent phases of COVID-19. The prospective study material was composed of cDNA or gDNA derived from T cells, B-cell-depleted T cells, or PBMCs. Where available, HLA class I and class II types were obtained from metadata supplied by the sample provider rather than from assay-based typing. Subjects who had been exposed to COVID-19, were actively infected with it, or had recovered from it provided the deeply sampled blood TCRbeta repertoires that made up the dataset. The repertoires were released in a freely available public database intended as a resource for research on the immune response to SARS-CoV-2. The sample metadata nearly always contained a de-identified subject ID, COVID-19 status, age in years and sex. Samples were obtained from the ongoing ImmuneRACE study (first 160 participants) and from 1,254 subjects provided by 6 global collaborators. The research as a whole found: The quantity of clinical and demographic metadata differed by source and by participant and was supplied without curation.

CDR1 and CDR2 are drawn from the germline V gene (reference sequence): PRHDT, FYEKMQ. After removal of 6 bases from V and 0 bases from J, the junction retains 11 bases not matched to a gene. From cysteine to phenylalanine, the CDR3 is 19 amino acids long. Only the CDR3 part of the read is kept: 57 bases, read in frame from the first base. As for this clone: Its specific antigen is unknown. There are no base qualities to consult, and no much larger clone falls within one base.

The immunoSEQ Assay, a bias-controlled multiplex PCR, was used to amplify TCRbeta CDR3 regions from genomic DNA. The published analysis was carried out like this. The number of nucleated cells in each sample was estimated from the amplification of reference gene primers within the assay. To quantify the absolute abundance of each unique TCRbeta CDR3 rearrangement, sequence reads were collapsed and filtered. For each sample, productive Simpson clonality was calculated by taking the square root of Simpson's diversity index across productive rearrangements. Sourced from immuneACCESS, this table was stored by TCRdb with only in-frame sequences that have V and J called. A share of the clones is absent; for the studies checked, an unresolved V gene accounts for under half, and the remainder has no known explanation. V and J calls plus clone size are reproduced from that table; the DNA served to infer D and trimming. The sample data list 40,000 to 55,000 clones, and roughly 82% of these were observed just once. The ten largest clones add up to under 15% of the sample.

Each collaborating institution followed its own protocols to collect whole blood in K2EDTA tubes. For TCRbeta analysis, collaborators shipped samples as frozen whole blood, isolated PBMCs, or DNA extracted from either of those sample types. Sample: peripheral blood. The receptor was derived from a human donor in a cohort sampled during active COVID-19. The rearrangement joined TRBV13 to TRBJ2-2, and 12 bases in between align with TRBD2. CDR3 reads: CASSRRTGTSGSNTGELFF. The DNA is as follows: TGTGCCAGCAGTCGGCGTACCGGGACTAGCGGGTCGAACACCGGGGAGCTGTTTTTT.